The sequence of this T cell receptor (beta chain) was determined in a study of T cell repertoires in cytomegalovirus infection. J was trimmed by 12 bases and V by 4 bases; bases with no gene match: 12. Germline CDR1 is SEHNR and CDR2 is FQNEAQ (reference sequence). The CDR3 totals 14 residues. One entry per CDR3 protein results from TCRdb running MiXCR on the reads. Of about a million distinct CDR3 sequences in the sample, less than 40% were seen once. To note about this clonotype: Its antigen is undetermined.

The sequencing here drew on cultured CD8+ T cells from PBMCs, taken from culture after CMV antigen stimulation. This TCR came from a human donor in good health (CMV status not recorded). Some clones in this sample may be carry-over from other donors' samples. This sequence joins TRBV7-9 and TRBJ1-2; 9 positions match TRBD1. The CDR3 DNA sequence: TGTGCCAGCAGCTCCGGGACAGGGAACTTTGAGGACACCTTC. Translated, it gives CASSSGTGNFEDTF. Filled out from reference TRBV7-9 and TRBJ1-2, the complete variable domain reads DTGVSQNPRHKITKRGQNVTFRCDPISEHNRLYWYRQTLGQGPEFLTYFQNEAQLEKSRLLSDRFSAERPKGSFSTLEIQRTEQGDSAMYLCASSSGTGNFEDTFGSGTRLTVV.